The source of this T cell receptor (beta chain) is a study of radiation and T cells in renal cell carcinoma. On this clone: The antigen remains undetermined. As the CDR3 is not closed by the conserved phenylalanine or tryptophan, this likely results from a read error.

Measured with immunoSEQ multiplex PCR; TCRdb has only the in-frame clones, and not every one. The table lists 120,000 or so clones, about four fifths of them singletons. Time point noted: blood 2 weeks post-SBRT. Documented treatment: 15 Gy SBRT to primary tumor, nephrectomy 4 weeks later. Serial blood draws occurred at baseline and 2 and 4 weeks post-SBRT. Study results and caveats: Without pretreatment biopsies, baseline tumor clonotype presence was undetermined. In blood, top tumor clones expanded by 2 weeks, shrinking by 4.

This receptor was taken from a man aged 45-65 years with renal cell carcinoma. The specimen was blood, collected from a patient whose treatment included radiotherapy and nephrectomy.

CDR3 DNA sequence: TGCGCCAGCAGCCAACAGGAGGGGGCAGAATATGGCTACACCTCC. Its protein is CASSQQEGAEYGYTS. V is TRBV4-1 and J is TRBJ1-2; 7 bases line up with TRBD1. The V gene end was trimmed by 2 bases and the J gene end by 5 bases; junction bases not matched to a gene: 8. Germline V gene data show CDR1 as MGHRA and CDR2 as YSYEKL. CDR3 length equals 15 residues.